Listed here are 29 T cell receptor beta chains from one sample, sequenced in a study of PD-L1 blockade in urothelial cancer. Sequencing used immunoSEQ multiplex PCR; TCRdb keeps in-frame clones, though not all of them. The sample lists more than 95,000 clones, 86% occurring once. Time point indicated: peripheral blood 6 weeks after treatment start. The source material was PBMCs, sampled around atezolizumab (anti-PD-L1) treatment. The origin of the receptors is a man aged 45 to 65 with urothelial cancer.

This rearrangement joins TRBV9 to TRBJ1-2; D is undetermined. V lost 4 bases and J 5 bases, leaving 15 bases between the germline ends. Germline CDR1 SGDLS, CDR2 YYNGEE. This CDR3 region has 14 residues. CDR3 nucleotides: TGTGCCAGCAGCCGCGGGGAGGCTGGGTATGGCTACACCTTC. The encoded protein is CASSRGEAGYGYTF.

The genes are TRBV11-3 and TRBJ1-1; D not certain. The CDR3 spans 13 residues. The germline V and J ends were trimmed by 6 bases and 1 base, with 9 bases remaining between them. CDR1 and CDR2 from the germline V gene are SGHNT and YENEEA. The CDR3 sequence: CASSYQENTEAFF. Here the CDR3 DNA reads TGTGCCAGCAGTTACCAGGAGAACACTGAAGCTTTCTTT. Drawing the rest from reference TRBV11-3 and TRBJ1-1, the complete variable domain is EAGVVQSPRYKIIEKKQPVAFWCNPISGHNTLYWYLQNLGQGPELLIRYENEEAVDDSQLPKDRFSAERLKGVDSTLKIQPAELGDSAVYLCASSYQENTEAFFGQGTRLTVV.

The DNA for the CDR3 is TGTGCCAGCAGTTTACTGCGTGGCAGGGCAAGCTACGAGCAGTACTTC. Its translation: CASSLLRGRASYEQYF. The gene calls are TRBV28 and TRBJ2-7, with D possibly being TRBD1 (5 bases). V was trimmed by 2 bases and J by 3 bases, leaving 17 bases between them. Germline-derived CDR1 and CDR2 are MDHEN and SYDVKM. The CDR3 is 16 residues long.

This clone has a single count. The chain has TRBV5-8 and TRBJ2-1; weak D call: TRBD2 (5 bases). The CDR3 sequence is 15 residues long. Trimming pared 3 bases from V and 7 bases from J, leaving 17 bases between. Germline CDR1 and CDR2: SGHTS and YDEGEE. CDR3 coding DNA: TGTGCCAGCAGCTCATGGAAGCGGAACCTAAATGAGCAGTTCTTC. It encodes CASSSWKRNLNEQFF.

The V call is TRBV9, the J call TRBJ1-4; the D gene is possibly TRBD1 (6 bases). Per germline, CDR1 SGDLS and CDR2 YYNGEE. V was pared by 1 base and J by 8 bases, with 12 bases between. CDR3 length equals 14 residues. The CDR3 loop is CASSVSSGAEKLFF. For the CDR3, the DNA is TGTGCCAGCAGCGTATCGTCAGGGGCCGAAAAACTGTTTTTT.

This clone came up a few times. V usage is TRBV5-3 and J usage is TRBJ2-7; perhaps TRBD1 as D (6 bases). TRBV5-3 is identified as an open reading frame with a role that is uncertain. The V gene lost 0 bases and the J gene lost 2 bases, with 9 bases spanning the gap. This CDR3 spans 14 amino acids. CDR3 region: CARSLAGETYEQYF. As DNA, the CDR3 is TGTGCCAGAAGCTTGGCAGGGGAAACCTACGAGCAGTACTTC.

This sequence joins TRBV28 and TRBJ1-5, with a possible D match to TRBD1 (6 bases). V dropped 5 bases and J dropped 2 bases, with 16 bases sitting between them. The CDR3 covers 16 residues. CDR1 is MDHEN, CDR2 SYDVKM, per germline. CDR3 nucleotide sequence: TGTGCCAGCAGTACCGGGGCCAGGGGTGGCAATCAGCCCCAGCATTTT. Its translation: CASSTGARGGNQPQHF.

V usage is TRBV7-2 and J usage is TRBJ2-6; no clear D gene. V was pared by 4 bases and J by 0 bases, with 4 bases between. This CDR3 spans 14 amino acids. Germline CDR1 reads SGHTA; CDR2 reads FQGNSA. CDR3: CASSSSSGANVLTF. DNA of the CDR3: TGTGCCAGCAGCTCCAGCTCTGGGGCCAACGTCCTGACTTTC.

CDR3 in amino acids: CASSISGFTDTQYF. CDR3 nucleotides: TGTGCCAGCAGCATTAGCGGATTCACAGATACGCAGTATTTT. The chain couples TRBV28 to TRBJ2-3; D is perhaps TRBD2 (6 bases). Germline loops: CDR1 MDHEN, CDR2 SYDVKM. Trimming stripped 6 bases from V and 2 bases from J, with 12 bases between. CDR3 length: 14 residues.

The J gene is TRBJ1-1, the V gene TRBV19; D not resolved. The CDR3 totals 13 residues. CDR1 and CDR2 (germline): LNHDA, SQIVND (reference sequence). Trimming cost V 6 bases and J 5 bases, with 13 bases left between them. CDR3 DNA sequence: TGTGCCAGTAGACCCCTCTCGAGTACTGAAGCTTTCTTT. This encodes CASRPLSSTEAFF.

J is TRBJ1-2 and V is TRBV19; D gene unclear. This CDR3 comprises 15 residues. The germline CDR1 and CDR2 sequences are LNHDA and SQIVND (reference sequence). Between the trimmed V and J ends, which lost 6 bases and 4 bases, there was a span of 18 bases. CDR3 in DNA: TGTGCCAGTAGGGGAGAGCGGGTCGGGCTCTATGGCTACACCTTC. As protein: CASRGERVGLYGYTF.

The rearrangement links TRBV11-2 to TRBJ2-6; the D is unclear. The CDR3 runs 17 residues. The V and J ends lost 0 bases and 0 bases respectively, with 9 bases between them. Germline V CDR1 and CDR2: SGHAT, FQNNGV. The CDR3 is CASSLEFGSSGANVLTF. As DNA, the CDR3 is TGTGCCAGCAGCTTAGAGTTCGGGTCCTCTGGGGCCAACGTCCTGACTTTC.

V is TRBV15 and J is TRBJ1-6; 7 nucleotides match TRBD1. Trimming at V came to 1 base and at J to 1 base, leaving 4 bases not matched to a gene. CDR1 and CDR2 (germline): LNHNV, YYDKDF (reference sequence). This CDR3 has 17 amino acids. The DNA of the CDR3 is TGTGCCACCAGCAGAGTAAGACAGGGATCCTATAATTCACCCCTCCACTTT. The encoded protein is CATSRVRQGSYNSPLHF.

This chain uses TRBV29-1 with TRBJ2-7; D might be TRBD1 (5 bases). The CDR3 loop spans 12 amino acids. The V gene lost 4 bases and the J gene lost 7 bases, with 14 bases spanning the gap. Germline CDR1 is SQVTM and CDR2 is ANQGSEA. CDR3 in DNA: TGCAGCGTTGTGACAGACGTCTGGGAGCAGTACTTC. Encoded protein: CSVVTDVWEQYF.

The V call is TRBV5-6, the J call TRBJ1-5; weak D call: TRBD1 (5 bases). Germline V CDR1 and CDR2: SGHDT, YYEEEE. With 2 bases removed from V and 11 bases from J, the gap between germline ends came to 14 bases. This CDR3 is built from 13 residues. The CDR3 protein is CASSFAREGAQHF. The CDR3 DNA sequence: TGTGCCAGCAGCTTCGCCAGGGAAGGGGCCCAGCATTTT.

The chain links TRBV5-1 to TRBJ2-7, with TRBD2 as a possible D gene (7 bases). Germline CDR1 and CDR2: SGHRS and YFSETQ. The germline V and J ends were trimmed by 0 bases and 6 bases, with 31 bases remaining between them. The CDR3 contains 20 residues. In nucleotides, the CDR3 is TGCGCCAGCAGCTTGGCCGCGGGGGCCCAAAAAAGCGCGCGACGGGGCGAGCAGTACTTC. It yields the protein CASSLAAGAQKSARRGEQYF.

J is TRBJ1-1 and V is TRBV11-2; 11 bases fit TRBD1. J gave up 1 base and V 5 bases, and 6 bases lay outside the gene matches. The CDR3 is made up of 16 amino acids. Germline CDR1 SGHAT, CDR2 FQNNGV. The CDR3 DNA reads as TGTGCCAGCAGCCCTGGGACAGGGGGTTCGAACACTGAAGCTTTCTTT. Its protein is CASSPGTGGSNTEAFF.

Worth noting for this clone: Additional DNA sequences in this sample encode the identical CDR3. The genes are TRBV7-3 and TRBJ2-5; D might be TRBD2 (5 bases). The V end was cut by 5 bases, the J end by 5 bases, with 12 bases between. The CDR3 is 13 amino acids. Germline V gives CDR1 SGHTA, CDR2 FQGTGA. The CDR3 here is CASSRGRGETQYF. In nucleotides, the CDR3 is TGTGCCAGCAGCCGCGGAAGAGGGGAGACCCAGTACTTC.

The chain combines TRBV18 with TRBJ2-5; 7 bases match TRBD2. The CDR3 is 14 residues long. Germline loops: CDR1 KGHSH, CDR2 LQKENI. V lost 1 base to trimming and J lost 4 bases; unmatched junction nucleotides: 3. CDR3 residues: CASSPREGPETQYF. CDR3 bases: TGTGCCAGCTCACCACGGGAGGGGCCAGAGACCCAGTACTTC.

The V gene is TRBV11-2, the J gene TRBJ1-1, with 8 bases lining up with TRBD1. The CDR3 covers 19 residues. V shed 5 bases, J shed 1 base, and the junction held 18 bases outside the gene matches. Germline loops: CDR1 SGHAT, CDR2 FQNNGV. Here the CDR3 reads CASSPKSDRDFSGNTEAFF. The DNA for the CDR3 is TGTGCCAGCAGCCCGAAGTCGGACAGGGACTTCTCTGGGAACACTGAAGCTTTCTTT.

This chain links TRBV25-1 with TRBJ1-5; weak D call: TRBD1 (5 bases). Germline CDR1 reads MGHDK; CDR2 reads SYGVNS. There are 13 residues in the CDR3. V lost 2 bases and J 11 bases, leaving 13 bases between the germline ends. CDR3 DNA sequence: TGTGCCAGCAGTGAAAGGGGCGTAGGGACCCAGCATTTT. Its protein is CASSERGVGTQHF.

Points on this clone: At one of its ends the junction is not consistent with the germline gene, which may arise from a read error. This chain joins TRBV18 and TRBJ1-2; 8 bases align to TRBD1. The CDR3 runs to 16 residues. Germline CDR1 and CDR2: KGHSH and LQKENI. In DNA form, the CDR3 reads TGTGCCAGCTCTCCACCCCAGGACAGGGTGTTTGACGGCTACACCTTC. Protein sequence: CASSPPQDRVFDGYTF.

The chain carries TRBV2 and TRBJ2-5; D is ambiguous. With 1 base removed from V and 9 bases from J, the gap between germline ends came to 9 bases. Per the germline V gene, CDR1 is SNHLY and CDR2 is FYNNEI. There are 12 residues in the CDR3. CDR3 region: CASSEESAAQYF. The DNA for the CDR3 is TGTGCCAGCAGTGAAGAGAGCGCGGCCCAGTACTTC.

The genes are TRBV19 and TRBJ2-3, with 10 bases that match TRBD1. V shed 10 bases, J shed 3 bases, and the junction held 13 bases outside the gene matches. The CDR3 contains 16 residues. Germline CDR1 LNHDA, CDR2 SQIVND (reference sequence). The CDR3 loop is CATRPLGTGATDTQYF. Here the CDR3 DNA reads TGTGCCACACGCCCCCTTGGGACAGGGGCAACAGATACGCAGTATTTT.

This clone was recorded a few times. The rearrangement links TRBV19 to TRBJ1-1, with D hard to call. The V end was cut by 7 bases, the J end by 6 bases, with 18 bases between. Germline CDR1 reads LNHDA; CDR2 reads SQIVND (reference sequence). There are 14 residues in the CDR3. DNA of the CDR3: TGTGCCAGTAATGCTAGACACGGGGTATCTGAAGCTTTCTTT. Protein: CASNARHGVSEAFF.

The CDR3 sequence is CASNHPPGQGAAEQFF. The CDR3, as DNA: TGTGCCAGCAACCATCCCCCTGGACAGGGGGCAGCTGAGCAGTTCTTC. The V call is TRBV5-4, the J call TRBJ2-1, with TRBD1 matching 11 bases. Germline CDR1 reads SGHNT; CDR2 reads YYREEE (reference sequence). The junction had 14 bases not matched to a gene; V was cut back by 6 bases and J by 9 bases. This CDR3 has 16 residues.

The chain combines TRBV28 with TRBJ2-7, with a possible D match to TRBD2 (6 bases). The CDR3 has 17 amino acids. Germline-derived CDR1 and CDR2 are MDHEN and SYDVKM. Trimming shortened V by 6 bases and J by 6 bases, and 27 bases separated the two germline ends. CDR3 protein: CASRSGSWRLFTVEQYF. CDR3 bases: TGTGCCAGCAGATCCGGGAGTTGGCGGCTCTTCACGGTCGAGCAGTACTTC.

This chain connects TRBV5-1 to TRBJ1-1, with 8 bases aligning to TRBD1. There are 16 residues in the CDR3. Germline-derived CDR1 and CDR2 are SGHRS and YFSETQ. The V segment lost 1 base and the J segment 6 bases; nucleotides outside the gene matches: 11. This chain's CDR3 is CASSLKSNQGAPEAFF. CDR3 bases: TGCGCCAGCAGCTTGAAATCCAATCAGGGGGCCCCTGAAGCTTTCTTT. The full variable domain, completed using reference TRBV5-1 and TRBJ1-1, is KAGVTQTPRYLIKTRGQQVTLSCSPISGHRSVSWYQQTPGQGLQFLFEYFSETQRNKGNFPGRFSGRQFSNSRSEMNVSTLELGDSALYLCASSLKSNQGAPEAFFGQGTRLTVV.

The V call is TRBV10-1, the J call TRBJ2-2; D not certain. The CDR3 length is 12 residues. V lost 8 bases and J lost 6, with 10 bases in between. Germline CDR1 is WNHNN and CDR2 is SYGVQD (reference sequence). This chain's CDR3 is CASSNPAGELFF. CDR3 sequence (DNA): TGCGCCAGCTCGAATCCGGCCGGGGAGCTGTTTTTT.